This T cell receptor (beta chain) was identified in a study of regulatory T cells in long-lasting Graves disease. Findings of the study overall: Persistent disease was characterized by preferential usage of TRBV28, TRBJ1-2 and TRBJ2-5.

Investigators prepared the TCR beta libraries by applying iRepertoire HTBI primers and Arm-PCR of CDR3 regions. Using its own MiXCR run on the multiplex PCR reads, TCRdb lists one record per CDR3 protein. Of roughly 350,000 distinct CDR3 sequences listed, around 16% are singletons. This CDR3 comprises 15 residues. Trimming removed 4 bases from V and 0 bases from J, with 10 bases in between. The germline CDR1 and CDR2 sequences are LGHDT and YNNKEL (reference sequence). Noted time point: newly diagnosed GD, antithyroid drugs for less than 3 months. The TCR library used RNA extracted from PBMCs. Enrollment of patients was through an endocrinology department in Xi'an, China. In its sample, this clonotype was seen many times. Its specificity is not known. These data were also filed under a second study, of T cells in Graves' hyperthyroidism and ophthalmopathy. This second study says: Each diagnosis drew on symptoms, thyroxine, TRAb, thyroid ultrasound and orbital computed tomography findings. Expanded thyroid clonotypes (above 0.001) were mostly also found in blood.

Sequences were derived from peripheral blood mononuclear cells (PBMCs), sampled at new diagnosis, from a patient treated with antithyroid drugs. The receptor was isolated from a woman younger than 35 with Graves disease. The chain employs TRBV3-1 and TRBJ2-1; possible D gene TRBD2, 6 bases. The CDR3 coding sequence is TGTGCCAGCAGCCCCGGGACTTTCTCCTACAATGAGCAGTTCTTC. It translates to CASSPGTFSYNEQFF.